This is a list of T cell receptor beta chains from one sample in a study of T cell responses to AZD1222 COVID-19 vaccine. Assay used: immunoSEQ multiplex PCR; TCRdb lists only in-frame clones, some missing. The sample has 95,000 to 130,000 clones, approximately 86% seen once. The sequences come from peripheral blood, collected on day 0 of AZD1222 vaccination. The receptors stem from an adult in good health. CDR3s include the opening cysteine and the closing phenylalanine or tryptophan. The D gene is left open where the match is weak. Expanded clones get a size class; other rows say once, few or many, or leave the size out.

>NA|NA|TRBJ2-3|TRBV6-2/TRBV6-3
TGTGCCAGCAGTCCACTCAACCCCCTCTCCACAGATACGCAGTATTTT
CASSPLNPLSTDTQYF
>NA|TRBD2|TRBJ2-3|TRBV10-2
TGCGCCAGCAGCTCCTTAGCGGGGGTTAGCACAGATACGCAGTATTTT
CASSSLAGVSTDTQYF
>NA|TRBD2|TRBJ2-1|TRBV30
TGTGCCTGGACGGCTAGCGGGAGCAATGAGCAGTTCTTC
CAWTASGSNEQFF
>NA|TRBD2|TRBJ2-3|TRBV5-1
TGCGCCAGCAGCTTGGAAGCGGGGGGGAGCACAGATACGCAGTATTTT
CASSLEAGGSTDTQYF
>NA|TRBD1|TRBJ1-1|TRBV7-9
TGTGCCAGCAGCTGGCAGGGGGCCCGGAACACTGAAGCTTTCTTT
CASSWQGARNTEAFF
>NA|NA|TRBJ1-1|TRBV5-1
TGCGCCAGCAGCTTCTCGGTGGCGGTTAACACTGAAGCTTTCTTT
CASSFSVAVNTEAFF
>once|NA|TRBJ2-3|TRBV4-1
TGCGCCAGCAGCCAAGATGCTGGAGCTAGCACAGATACGCAGTATTTT
CASSQDAGASTDTQYF
>once|TRBD1|TRBJ2-7|TRBV12-3/TRBV12-4
TGTGCCAGCAGTCCGGACAGGCCTGAGCAGTACTTC
CASSPDRPEQYF
>NA|NA|TRBJ1-2|TRBV6-1
TGTGCCAGCAGTGACGCTGCAGGCTATGGCTACACCTTC
CASSDAAGYGYTF
>NA|NA|TRBJ2-2|TRBV9
TGTGCCAGCAGCGTAGTATCGGGAGCCCTCGGGGAGCTGTTTTTT
CASSVVSGALGELFF
>NA|NA|TRBJ1-3|TRBV6-5
TGTGCCAGCAGTTACCGGCAGGGAAACACCATATATTTT
CASSYRQGNTIYF
>NA|TRBD2|TRBJ2-1|TRBV6-4
TGTGCCAGCAGTTGGACTAGATCCGGTGAGCAGTTCTTC
CASSWTRSGEQFF
>few|NA|TRBJ2-1|TRBV7-8
TGTGCCAGCAGAGTGCTGGGGAATGAGCAGTTCTTC
CASRVLGNEQFF
>NA|NA|TRBJ2-5|TRBV7-2
TGTGCCAGCAGCTTAGGTAACCAAGAGACCCAGTACTTC
CASSLGNQETQYF
>NA|NA|TRBJ2-7|TRBV14
TGTGCCAGCAGTCGGACAATAGAGCAGTACTTC
CASSRTIEQYF
>NA|TRBD2|TRBJ2-7|TRBV7-3
TGTGCCAGCAGCCCGACAGCGGGAGGGCCCTACGAGCAGTACTTC
CASSPTAGGPYEQYF
>NA|NA|TRBJ2-7|TRBV3-1/TRBV3-2
TGTGCCAGCAGCCAAGTGGGCCTCGCCCACGAGCAGTACTTC
CASSQVGLAHEQYF
>NA|NA|TRBJ1-6|TRBV5-5
TGTGCCAGCAGCCGCCAAACCGGGGTTAATAATTCACCCCTCCACTTT
CASSRQTGVNNSPLHF
>NA|TRBD1|TRBJ2-5|TRBV30
TGTGCCTGGAGTCAAGGGACAGGGGTTGGAGAGACCCAGTACTTC
CAWSQGTGVGETQYF
>NA|TRBD1|TRBJ1-4|TRBV18
TGTGCCAGCTCACCTAGTCTCCCACAGGGGGCGCCCGAAAAACTGTTTTTT
CASSPSLPQGAPEKLFF
>NA|NA|TRBJ1-2|TRBV6-5
TGTGCCAGCAGTTACAGACCTAATGGGGGCTACACCTTC
CASSYRPNGGYTF
>NA|TRBD2|TRBJ2-1|TRBV23-1
TGCGCCAGCAGTCAAGTCAGAGCCGGGACTAGCATTTTCAATGAGCAGTTCTTC
CASSQVRAGTSIFNEQFF
>NA|TRBD1|TRBJ2-3|TRBV4-3
TGCGCCAGCAGCGTCCAAGGACAGGGAGATACGCAGTATTTT
CASSVQGQGDTQYF
>NA|NA|TRBJ1-6|TRBV7-3
TGTGCCAGCAGCTTAATAGGTACAGGGAGCGGTTCACCCCTCCACTTT
CASSLIGTGSGSPLHF
>NA|TRBD2|TRBJ2-7|TRBV15
TGTGCCACCAGCAAGCGGGGTGACTCCTACGAGCAGTACTTC
CATSKRGDSYEQYF
>NA|TRBD1|TRBJ1-4|TRBV28
TGTGCCAGCAGACTAGTGGGACAGAATGAAAAACTGTTTTTT
CASRLVGQNEKLFF
>NA|NA|TRBJ2-7|TRBV15
TGTGCCACCAGCAGAGATTCCTTTTACGAGCAGTACTTC
CATSRDSFYEQYF
>NA|NA|TRBJ2-7|TRBV6-5
TGTGCCAGCAGTTCCCAGGGAGGCAGGGCTACCTACGAGCAGTACTTC
CASSSQGGRATYEQYF
>NA|NA|TRBJ2-4|TRBV27
TGTGCCAGCAGTTCCCACGGCATTCAGTACTTC
CASSSHGIQYF
>NA|NA|TRBJ2-5|TRBV7-9
TGTGCCAGCAGCTTAGTCGGGGTGTACCAAGAGACCCAGTACTTC
CASSLVGVYQETQYF
>NA|TRBD1|TRBJ2-2|TRBV7-9
TGTGCCAGCAGCTCAACGAAGACAGGGGGAAGGAACACCGGGGAGCTGTTTTTT
CASSSTKTGGRNTGELFF
>once|NA|TRBJ1-2|TRBV10-3
TGTGCCATCAGGCCCCCGGACGGGAACTATGGCTACACCTTC
CAIRPPDGNYGYTF
>NA|NA|TRBJ2-2|TRBV6-6
TGTGCCAGCAGTTCACACAGGGTGATGGGGACCGGGGAGCTGTTTTTT
CASSSHRVMGTGELFF
>NA|TRBD1|TRBJ1-3|TRBV27
TGTGCCAGCAGTTTATCGGGACAGGGAAACACCATATATTTT
CASSLSGQGNTIYF
>NA|NA|TRBJ1-6|TRBV6-2/TRBV6-3
TGTGCCAGCAGTTACTCGGGACCTATACCCCTCCACTTT
CASSYSGPIPLHF
>NA|NA|TRBJ2-3|TRBV7-9
TGTGCCAGCAGCCCACCATCCCGGTGGGCGGGGCGATCAGATACGCAGTATTTT
CASSPPSRWAGRSDTQYF
>NA|TRBD1|TRBJ1-1|TRBV7-9
TGTGCCAGCAGCGGGCGACAGGGGACGAACACTGAAGCTTTCTTT
CASSGRQGTNTEAFF
>NA|NA|TRBJ1-2|TRBV2
TGTGCCAGCAGTGAAGAGACAGTCTATGGCTACACCTTC
CASSEETVYGYTF
>NA|NA|TRBJ1-1|TRBV9
TGTGCCAGCAGCGTCGCCGAATGGACTGAGATGAACACTGAAGCTTTCTTT
CASSVAEWTEMNTEAFF
>NA|TRBD2|TRBJ2-3|TRBV24-1
TGTGCCACCAGTGAATCTCCCGCGGGGGGGACTGACACAGATACGCAGTATTTT
CATSESPAGGTDTDTQYF
>NA|TRBD1|TRBJ1-2|TRBV6-5
TGTGCCAGCAGGTCCCGGGACAGGGGCTATGGCTACACCTTC
CASRSRDRGYGYTF
>NA|TRBD1|TRBJ1-5|TRBV7-2
TGTGCCAGCAGCTTGAGACAGGGGGCTTGGGGCAATCAGCCCCAGCATTTT
CASSLRQGAWGNQPQHF